This T cell receptor (beta chain) was observed in a study of shared clonotypes between healthy human individuals. V was clipped by 0 bases and J by 3 bases, with 9 bases between them. This CDR3 contains 14 residues. The germline CDR1 and CDR2 sequences are LNHNV and YYDKDF (reference sequence). The protocol was immunoSEQ multiplex PCR, while the TCRdb copy is restricted to in-frame clones and leaves out a portion. This sample carries fewer than 1.6 million clones, 97% to 99% of them seen once, and the ten largest clones take roughly 0.35%. The TCR was taken from a young man in good health. Sequencing was carried out using naive CD4+ T cells sorted from blood. Sample subset: CD45RA+ positively selected. This sequence joins TRBV15 and TRBJ2-7, with D possibly being TRBD1 (6 bases). CDR3 residues: CATSREARGYEQYF. In nucleotides, the CDR3 is TGTGCCACCAGCAGAGAGGCCAGGGGCTACGAGCAGTACTTC.